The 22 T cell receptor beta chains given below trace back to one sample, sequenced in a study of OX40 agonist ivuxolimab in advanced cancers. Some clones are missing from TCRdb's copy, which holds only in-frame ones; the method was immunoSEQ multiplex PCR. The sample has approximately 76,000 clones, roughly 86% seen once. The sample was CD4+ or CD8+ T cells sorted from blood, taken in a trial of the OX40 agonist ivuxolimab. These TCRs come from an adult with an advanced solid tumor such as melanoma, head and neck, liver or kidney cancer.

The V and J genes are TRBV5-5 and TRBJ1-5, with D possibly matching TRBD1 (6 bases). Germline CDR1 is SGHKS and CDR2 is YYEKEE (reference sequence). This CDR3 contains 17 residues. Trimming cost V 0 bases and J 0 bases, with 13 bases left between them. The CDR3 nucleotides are TGTGCCAGCAGCTTGGTCGGGGGCCCTAGTAGCAATCAGCCCCAGCATTTT. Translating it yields CASSLVGGPSSNQPQHF.

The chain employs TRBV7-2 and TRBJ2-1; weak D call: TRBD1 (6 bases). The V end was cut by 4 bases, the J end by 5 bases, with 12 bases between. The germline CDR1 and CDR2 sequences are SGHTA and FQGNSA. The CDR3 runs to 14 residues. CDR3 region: CASSSYRVHNEQFF. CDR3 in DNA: TGTGCCAGCAGCTCGTACAGGGTCCACAATGAGCAGTTCTTC.

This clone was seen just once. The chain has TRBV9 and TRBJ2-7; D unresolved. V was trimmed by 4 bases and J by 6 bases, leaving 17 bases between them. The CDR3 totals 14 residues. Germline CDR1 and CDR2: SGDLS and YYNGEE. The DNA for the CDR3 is TGTGCCAGCAGCCCAAGACTCACCCTGTCCGAGCAGTACTTC. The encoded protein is CASSPRLTLSEQYF.

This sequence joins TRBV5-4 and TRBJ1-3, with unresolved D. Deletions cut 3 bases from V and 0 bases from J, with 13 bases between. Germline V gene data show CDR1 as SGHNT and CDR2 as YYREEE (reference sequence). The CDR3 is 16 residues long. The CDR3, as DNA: TGTGCCAGCAGCTCCAGCCCGGACCCCTCTGGAAACACCATATATTTT. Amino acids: CASSSSPDPSGNTIYF. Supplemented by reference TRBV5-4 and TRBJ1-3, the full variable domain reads ETGVTQSPTHLIKTRGQQVTLRCSSQSGHNTVSWYQQALGQGPQFIFQYYREEENGRGNFPPRFSGLQFPNYSSELNVNALELDDSALYLCASSSSPDPSGNTIYFGEGSWLTVV.

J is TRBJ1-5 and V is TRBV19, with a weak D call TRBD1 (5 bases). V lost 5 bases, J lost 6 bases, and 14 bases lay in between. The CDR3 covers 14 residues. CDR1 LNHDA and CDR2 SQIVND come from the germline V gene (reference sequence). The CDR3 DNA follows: TGTGCCAGTAGTCTCGGCAGGGTCGGTCAGCCCCAGCATTTT. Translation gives CASSLGRVGQPQHF.

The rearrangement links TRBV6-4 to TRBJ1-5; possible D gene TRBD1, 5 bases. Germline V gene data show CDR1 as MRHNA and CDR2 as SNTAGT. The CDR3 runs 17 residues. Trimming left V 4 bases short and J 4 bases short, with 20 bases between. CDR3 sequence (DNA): TGTGCCAGCAGTGGCGGGGCAGGTCCTCGGGGGAATCAGCCCCAGCATTTT. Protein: CASSGGAGPRGNQPQHF.

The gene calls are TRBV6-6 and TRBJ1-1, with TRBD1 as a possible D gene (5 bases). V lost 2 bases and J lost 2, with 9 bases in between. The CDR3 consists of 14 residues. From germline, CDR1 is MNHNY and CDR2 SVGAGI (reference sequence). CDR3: CASSYSQGNTEAFF. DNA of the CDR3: TGTGCCAGCAGTTACAGTCAGGGAAACACTGAAGCTTTCTTT.

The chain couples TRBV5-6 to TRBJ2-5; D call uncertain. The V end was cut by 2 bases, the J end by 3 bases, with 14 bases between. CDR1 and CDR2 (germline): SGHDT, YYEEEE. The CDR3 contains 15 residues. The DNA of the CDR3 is TGTGCCAGCAGCTTAAGAACTACCTATAAAGAGACCCAGTACTTC. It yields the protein CASSLRTTYKETQYF.

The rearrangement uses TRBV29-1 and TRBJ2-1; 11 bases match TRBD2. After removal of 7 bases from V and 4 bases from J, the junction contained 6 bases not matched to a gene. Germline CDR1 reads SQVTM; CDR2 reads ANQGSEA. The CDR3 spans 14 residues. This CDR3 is CSGAGTSGYNEQFF. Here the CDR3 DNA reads TGCAGCGGGGCCGGGACTAGCGGTTACAATGAGCAGTTCTTC.

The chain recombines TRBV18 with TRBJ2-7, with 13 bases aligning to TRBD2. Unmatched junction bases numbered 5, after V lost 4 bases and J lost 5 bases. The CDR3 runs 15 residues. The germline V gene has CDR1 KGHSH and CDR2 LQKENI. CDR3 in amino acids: CASSLRGLAGNEQYF. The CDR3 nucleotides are TGTGCCAGCTCACTTAGGGGACTAGCGGGGAACGAGCAGTACTTC.

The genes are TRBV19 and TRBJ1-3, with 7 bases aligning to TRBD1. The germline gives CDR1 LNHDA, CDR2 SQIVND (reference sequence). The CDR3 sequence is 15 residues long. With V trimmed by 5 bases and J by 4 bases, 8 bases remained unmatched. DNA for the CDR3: TGTGCCAGTAGTCCCCGGGACAGCCAAGGAAACACCATATATTTT. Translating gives CASSPRDSQGNTIYF.

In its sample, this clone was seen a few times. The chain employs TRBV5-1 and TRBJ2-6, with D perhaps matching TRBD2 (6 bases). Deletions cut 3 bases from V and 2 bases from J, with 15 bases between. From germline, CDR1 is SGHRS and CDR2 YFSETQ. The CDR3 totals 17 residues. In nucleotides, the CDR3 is TGCGCCAGCAGCTCAGGAGGGTTTATTACTGGGGCCAACGTCCTGACTTTC. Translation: CASSSGGFITGANVLTF. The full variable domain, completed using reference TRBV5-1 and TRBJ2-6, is KAGVTQTPRYLIKTRGQQVTLSCSPISGHRSVSWYQQTPGQGLQFLFEYFSETQRNKGNFPGRFSGRQFSNSRSEMNVSTLELGDSALYLCASSSGGFITGANVLTFGAGSRLTVL.

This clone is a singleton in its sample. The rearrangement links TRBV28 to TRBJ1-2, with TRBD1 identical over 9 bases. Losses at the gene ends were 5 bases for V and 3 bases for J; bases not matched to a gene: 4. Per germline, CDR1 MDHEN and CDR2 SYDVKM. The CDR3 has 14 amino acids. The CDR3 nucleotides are TGTGCCAGCAGTCGGGACAGGGTACACTATGGCTACACCTTC. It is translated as CASSRDRVHYGYTF.

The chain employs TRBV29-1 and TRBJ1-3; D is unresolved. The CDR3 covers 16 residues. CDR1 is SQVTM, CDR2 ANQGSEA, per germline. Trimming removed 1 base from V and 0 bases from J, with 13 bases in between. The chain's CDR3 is CSVEGSSSYSGNTIYF. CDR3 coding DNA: TGCAGCGTTGAAGGGTCCAGTTCTTACTCTGGAAACACCATATATTTT.

The CDR3 DNA sequence: TGCAGCGTTGCTGGGAGCTCCTATAATTCACCCCTCCACTTT. Protein sequence: CSVAGSSYNSPLHF. The chain joins TRBV29-1 to TRBJ1-6, with D hard to call. The V gene lost 4 bases and the J gene lost 0 bases, with 7 bases spanning the gap. CDR1 and CDR2 from the germline V gene are SQVTM and ANQGSEA. The CDR3 is made up of 14 amino acids.

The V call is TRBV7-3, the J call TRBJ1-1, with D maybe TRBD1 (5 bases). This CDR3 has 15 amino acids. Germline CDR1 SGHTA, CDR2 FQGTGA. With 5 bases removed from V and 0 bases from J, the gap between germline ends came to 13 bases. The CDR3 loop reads CASSPRDGLNTEAFF. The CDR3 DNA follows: TGTGCCAGCAGCCCCCGGGACGGATTGAACACTGAAGCTTTCTTT.

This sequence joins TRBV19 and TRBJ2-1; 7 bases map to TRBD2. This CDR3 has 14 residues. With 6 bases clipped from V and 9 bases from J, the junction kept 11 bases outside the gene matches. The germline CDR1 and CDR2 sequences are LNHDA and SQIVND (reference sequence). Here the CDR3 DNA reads TGTGCCAGTAGGGGGAGGGAGGGCCTGGGTGAGCAGTTCTTC. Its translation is CASRGREGLGEQFF.

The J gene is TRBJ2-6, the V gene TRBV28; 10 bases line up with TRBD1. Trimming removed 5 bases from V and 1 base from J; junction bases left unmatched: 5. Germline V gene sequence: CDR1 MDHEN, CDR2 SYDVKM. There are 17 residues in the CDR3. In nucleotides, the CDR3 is TGTGCCAGCAGTCCGGGACAGGGGATTTCTGGGGCCAACGTCCTGACTTTC. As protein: CASSPGQGISGANVLTF.

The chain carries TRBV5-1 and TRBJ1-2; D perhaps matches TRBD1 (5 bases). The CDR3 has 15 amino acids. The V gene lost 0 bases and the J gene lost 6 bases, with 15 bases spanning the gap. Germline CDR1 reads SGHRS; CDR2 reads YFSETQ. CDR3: CASSLAAGKIDGYTF. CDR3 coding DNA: TGCGCCAGCAGCTTGGCGGCAGGGAAGATCGATGGCTACACCTTC.

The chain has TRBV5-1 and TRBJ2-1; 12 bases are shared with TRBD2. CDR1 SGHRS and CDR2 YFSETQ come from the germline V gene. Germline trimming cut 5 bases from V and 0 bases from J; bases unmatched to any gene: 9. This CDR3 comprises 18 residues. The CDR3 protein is CASRGGTSGSPSYNEQFF. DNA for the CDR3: TGCGCCAGCAGAGGCGGGACTAGCGGGTCCCCCTCCTACAATGAGCAGTTCTTC.

CDR3 DNA sequence: TGCGCCAGCAGCTTGGAGATGAACACTGAAGCTTTCTTT. It is translated as CASSLEMNTEAFF. The rearrangement uses TRBV5-1 and TRBJ1-1; unclear D gene. Deletions cut 0 bases from V and 0 bases from J, with 3 bases between. This CDR3 is 13 amino acids long. Germline V gene lookup returns CDR1 SGHRS and CDR2 YFSETQ.

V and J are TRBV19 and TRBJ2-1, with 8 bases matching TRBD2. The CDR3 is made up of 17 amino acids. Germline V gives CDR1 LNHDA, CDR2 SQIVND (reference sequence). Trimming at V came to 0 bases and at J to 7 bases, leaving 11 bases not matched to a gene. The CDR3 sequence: CASSIDRGLVLSNEQFF. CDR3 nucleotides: TGTGCCAGTAGTATAGATCGGGGACTAGTTTTAAGTAATGAGCAGTTCTTC.